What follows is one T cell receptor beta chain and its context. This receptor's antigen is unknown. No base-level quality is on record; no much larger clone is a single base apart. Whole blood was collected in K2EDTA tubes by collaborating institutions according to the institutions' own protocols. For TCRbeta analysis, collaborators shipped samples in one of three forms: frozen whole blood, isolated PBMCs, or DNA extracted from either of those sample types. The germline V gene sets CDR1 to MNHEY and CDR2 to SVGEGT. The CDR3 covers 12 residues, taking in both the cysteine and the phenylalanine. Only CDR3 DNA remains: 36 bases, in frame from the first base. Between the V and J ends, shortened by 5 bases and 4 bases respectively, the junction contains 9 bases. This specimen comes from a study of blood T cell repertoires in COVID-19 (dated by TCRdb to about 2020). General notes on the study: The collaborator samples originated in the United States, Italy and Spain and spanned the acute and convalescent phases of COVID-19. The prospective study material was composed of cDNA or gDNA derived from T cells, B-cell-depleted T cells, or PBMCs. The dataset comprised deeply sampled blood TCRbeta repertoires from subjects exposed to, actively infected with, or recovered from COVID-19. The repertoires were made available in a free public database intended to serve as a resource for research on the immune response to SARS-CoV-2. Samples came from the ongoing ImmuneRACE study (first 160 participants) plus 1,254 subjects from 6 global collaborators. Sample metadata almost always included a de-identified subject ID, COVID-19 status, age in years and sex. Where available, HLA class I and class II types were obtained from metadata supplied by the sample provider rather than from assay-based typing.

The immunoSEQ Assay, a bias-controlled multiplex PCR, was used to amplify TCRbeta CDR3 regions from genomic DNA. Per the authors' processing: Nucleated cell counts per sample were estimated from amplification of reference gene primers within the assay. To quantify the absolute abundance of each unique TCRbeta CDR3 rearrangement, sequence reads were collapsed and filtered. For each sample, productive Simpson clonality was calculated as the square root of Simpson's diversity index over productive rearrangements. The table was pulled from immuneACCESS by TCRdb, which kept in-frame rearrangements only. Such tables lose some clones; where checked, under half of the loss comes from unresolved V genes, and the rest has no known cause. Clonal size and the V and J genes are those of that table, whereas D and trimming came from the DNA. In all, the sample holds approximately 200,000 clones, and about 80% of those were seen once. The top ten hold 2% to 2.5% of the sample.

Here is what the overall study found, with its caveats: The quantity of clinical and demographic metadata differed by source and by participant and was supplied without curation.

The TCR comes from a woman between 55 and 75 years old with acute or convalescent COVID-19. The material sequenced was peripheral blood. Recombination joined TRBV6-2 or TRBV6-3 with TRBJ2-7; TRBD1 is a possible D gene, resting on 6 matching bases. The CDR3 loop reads CASSRTGYEQYF. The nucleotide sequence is TGTGCCAGCAGTCGAACAGGGTACGAGCAGTACTTC.